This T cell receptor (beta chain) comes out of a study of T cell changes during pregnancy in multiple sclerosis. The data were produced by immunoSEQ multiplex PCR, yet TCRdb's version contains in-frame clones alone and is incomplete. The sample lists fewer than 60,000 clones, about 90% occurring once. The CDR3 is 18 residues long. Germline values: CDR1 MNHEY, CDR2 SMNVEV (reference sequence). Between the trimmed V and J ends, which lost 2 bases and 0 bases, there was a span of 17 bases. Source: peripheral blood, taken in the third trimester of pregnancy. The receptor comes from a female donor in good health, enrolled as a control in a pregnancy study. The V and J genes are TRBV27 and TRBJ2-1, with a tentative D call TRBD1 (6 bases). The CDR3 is CASSLMAGTPYSYNEQFF. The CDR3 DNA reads TGTGCCAGCAGTTTAATGGCCGGGACACCTTACTCCTACAATGAGCAGTTCTTC.